The 22 T cell receptor beta chains below all came from one sample that was sequenced in a study of regulatory T cells in long-lasting Graves disease. Time point noted: newly diagnosed GD, antithyroid drugs for less than 3 months. PBMC RNA served as the TCR library source. Construction of the TCR beta libraries employed iRepertoire HTBI primers in conjunction with Arm-PCR of CDR3 regions. TCRdb reprocessed the multiplex PCR reads via MiXCR and lists one record per CDR3 protein. This table holds roughly 400,000 distinct CDR3 sequences, roughly 15% found once. These data are also associated with another study on T cells in Graves' hyperthyroidism and ophthalmopathy.

Sequences were derived from peripheral blood mononuclear cells (PBMCs), sampled at new diagnosis, from a patient treated with antithyroid drugs. These receptors all stem from a woman between 40 and 55 years old with Graves disease.

This chain links TRBV7-9 with TRBJ2-1; possibly TRBD1 or TRBD2 for D (5 bases each). The CDR3 has 16 amino acids. The germline gives CDR1 SEHNR, CDR2 FQNEAQ (reference sequence). The ends were cut back, 5 bases at V and 4 bases at J, with 18 bases in the middle. CDR3 DNA sequence: TGTGCCAGCAGCCCCAGAGGGGAGATGTCTTACAATGAGCAGTTCTTC. The encoded protein is CASSPRGEMSYNEQFF.

The sample holds many counts of this clonotype. The chain has TRBV30 and TRBJ1-2; 7 bases are a match to TRBD1. Germline CDR1 reads GTSNPN; CDR2 reads SVGIG (reference sequence). V was pared by 4 bases and J by 1 base, with 3 bases of the junction left unmatched. This CDR3 contains 13 residues. In DNA form, the CDR3 reads TGTGCCTGGACGGGACAGTATAACTATGGCTACACCTTC. Its protein is CAWTGQYNYGYTF.

This clonotype was counted ten times or more. This sequence joins TRBV28 and TRBJ1-5; TRBD1 might be the D (5 bases). Trimming cost V 7 bases and J 0 bases, with 13 bases left between them. In germline, CDR1 is MDHEN, CDR2 SYDVKM. The CDR3 sequence is 15 residues long. CDR3 nucleotides: TGTGCCAGCAATACCAGGGTTCATAGCAATCAGCCCCAGCATTTT. Its protein is CASNTRVHSNQPQHF.

The chain carries TRBV6-2 or TRBV6-3 and TRBJ2-7, with unresolved D. There are 13 residues in the CDR3. CDR1 is MNHEY and CDR2 is SVGEGT in the germline V gene. V gave up 5 bases and J gave up 3 bases, with 11 bases separating them. Written as DNA, the CDR3 is TGTGCCAGCAGTAGCACAGACCGCTACGAGCAGTACTTC. Its translation is CASSSTDRYEQYF.

This chain joins TRBV7-2 and TRBJ1-5; a weak D match, TRBD1 (5 bases). The V end lost 1 base, the J end lost 6 bases, and 13 bases lay between the germline ends. The CDR3 covers 15 residues. Germline V gene data show CDR1 as SGHTA and CDR2 as FQGNSA. DNA of the CDR3: TGTGCCAGCAGCTTAGGTGCAGGGTTCAGTCAGCCCCAGCATTTT. It encodes CASSLGAGFSQPQHF. Full variable domain (outside the CDR3, taken from reference TRBV7-2 and TRBJ1-5): GAGVSQSPSNKVTEKGKDVELRCDPISGHTALYWYRQSLGQGLEFLIYFQGNSAPDKSGLPSDRFSAERTGGSVSTLTIQRTQQEDSAVYLCASSLGAGFSQPQHFGDGTRLSIL.

This clonotype was counted at least ten times. The chain employs TRBV28 and TRBJ2-4, with no clear D. The germline gives CDR1 MDHEN, CDR2 SYDVKM. Trimming shortened V by 6 bases and J by 0 bases, and 15 bases separated the two germline ends. The CDR3 has 16 amino acids. DNA of the CDR3: TGTGCCAGCAGACCTTTAAGACTCCTAGCCAAAAACATTCAGTACTTC. It encodes CASRPLRLLAKNIQYF.

To note about this clonotype: A much larger clone lies one base from this, so it may be a read error. V is TRBV11-2 and J is TRBJ1-3; 10 bases are shared with TRBD1. CDR3 size: 16 residues. Germline V CDR1 and CDR2: SGHAT, FQNNGV. The CDR3 region is CTSSLTGGYSGNTIYF. The CDR3 coding sequence is TGTACCAGCAGCTTGACAGGGGGCTATTCTGGAAACACCATATATTTT.

This clonotype was seen repeatedly, ten times or more. This rearrangement joins TRBV20-1 to TRBJ2-4; perhaps TRBD1 as D (6 bases). Trimming shortened V by 0 bases and J by 2 bases, and 11 bases separated the two germline ends. CDR3 length: 15 residues. The germline gives CDR1 DFQATT, CDR2 SNEGSKA (reference sequence). CDR3 loop: CSARDTTGTKNIQYF. The CDR3 DNA reads TGCAGTGCTAGAGATACAACAGGGACCAAAAACATTCAGTACTTC.

The table lists this clonotype with many counts. The J gene is TRBJ1-6, the V gene TRBV28, with 7 bases identical to TRBD1. V gave up 6 bases and J gave up 4 bases; unmatched junction bases: 6. The CDR3 loop spans 15 amino acids. The germline gives CDR1 MDHEN, CDR2 SYDVKM. As DNA, the CDR3 is TGTGCCAGCAGAACTTTGGGACAGTATAATTCACCCCTCCACTTT. This encodes CASRTLGQYNSPLHF.

This clonotype showed up many times. The rearrangement uses TRBV11-3 and TRBJ2-1; D may be TRBD1 or TRBD2 (6 bases each). CDR1 and CDR2 (germline): SGHNT, YENEEA. V lost 6 bases, J lost 8 bases, and 20 bases lay in between. This CDR3 comprises 15 residues. The CDR3 DNA reads as TGTGCCAGCAGTCACCGAGGGGGGCTCGGGGATGAGCAGTTCTTC. Translation: CASSHRGGLGDEQFF.

This clonotype was recorded many times. The genes are TRBV20-1 and TRBJ2-3; D gene uncertain. The germline V and J ends were trimmed by 4 bases and 2 bases, with 4 bases remaining between them. Germline CDR1 is DFQATT and CDR2 is SNEGSKA (reference sequence). This CDR3 region has 11 residues. CDR3 sequence reads: CSATNTDTQYF. Written as DNA, the CDR3 is TGCAGTGCTACGAACACAGATACGCAGTATTTT.

The chain links TRBV19 to TRBJ2-7; a possible D gene is TRBD2 (6 bases). The CDR3 consists of 15 residues. Trimming removed 5 bases at V and 2 bases at J, with 16 bases between. Per the germline V gene, CDR1 is LNHDA and CDR2 is SQIVND (reference sequence). The CDR3 spells CASSRGVRGTYEQYF. Written as DNA, the CDR3 is TGTGCCAGTAGTCGCGGGGTGCGAGGGACCTACGAGCAGTACTTC.

This clonotype was observed a handful of times. The chain has TRBV28 and TRBJ1-4; D perhaps matches TRBD1 (6 bases). CDR1 MDHEN and CDR2 SYDVKM come from the germline V gene. With 5 bases removed from V and 2 bases from J, the gap between germline ends came to 9 bases. The CDR3 consists of 14 residues. Here the CDR3 reads CASSRGDTNEKLFF. DNA of the CDR3: TGTGCCAGCAGTAGGGGGGATACTAATGAAAAACTGTTTTTT.

A few counts support this clonotype. The rearrangement links TRBV20-1 to TRBJ2-1; TRBD2 aligns across 7 bases. Trimming at V came to 2 bases and at J to 0 bases, leaving 7 bases not matched to a gene. The CDR3 length is 16 residues. Germline-derived CDR1 and CDR2 are DFQATT and SNEGSKA (reference sequence). CDR3 amino acids: CSARLRDYNSYNEQFF. CDR3 bases: TGCAGTGCTAGACTCCGGGACTACAACTCCTACAATGAGCAGTTCTTC.

The chain recombines TRBV28 with TRBJ2-3; tentatively, D is TRBD1 (6 bases). The germline V and J ends were trimmed by 6 bases and 5 bases, with 12 bases remaining between them. The CDR3 is 13 residues long. Germline V gene sequence: CDR1 MDHEN, CDR2 SYDVKM. DNA of the CDR3: TGTGCCAGCAGCTCTACAGGGTTAGATACGCAGTATTTT. Translating it yields CASSSTGLDTQYF. The variable domain in full, with the rest retrieved from reference TRBV28 and TRBJ2-3, is DVKVTQSSRYLVKRTGEKVFLECVQDMDHENMFWYRQDPGLGLRLIYFSYDVKMKEKGDIPEGYSVSREKKERFSLILESASTNQTSMYLCASSSTGLDTQYFGPGTRLTVL.

This clonotype was seen many times. The chain has TRBV7-2 and TRBJ2-1; D remains ambiguous. Trimming stripped 1 base from V and 7 bases from J, with 8 bases between. The CDR3 spans 13 residues. The germline CDR1 and CDR2 sequences are SGHTA and FQGNSA. CDR3 amino acids: CASSLVKGNEQFF. In DNA, the CDR3 is TGTGCCAGCAGCTTAGTGAAGGGAAATGAGCAGTTCTTC.

This clonotype was observed a few times. V and J are TRBV7-2 and TRBJ2-3; 7 bases are a match to TRBD1. After removal of 8 bases from V and 0 bases from J, the junction contained 8 bases not matched to a gene. Germline CDR1 is SGHTA and CDR2 is FQGNSA. The CDR3 runs to 15 residues. In nucleotides, the CDR3 is TGTGCCAGCCAAGGGGGCAGGTTTAGCACAGATACGCAGTATTTT. Translation: CASQGGRFSTDTQYF.

The rearrangement joins TRBV6-9 to TRBJ1-6, with D unresolved. Trimming left V 3 bases short and J 10 bases short, with 16 bases between. Germline assignment: CDR1 MNHGY and CDR2 SVAAGI. CDR3 size: 15 residues. The CDR3 DNA is TGTGCCAGCAGTTACTTCGGGCCTTTAAACTCACCCCTCCACTTT. Protein: CASSYFGPLNSPLHF.

This clonotype occurred many times. The chain joins TRBV11-2 to TRBJ2-3, with 8 bases lining up with TRBD2. Germline lookup yields CDR1 SGHAT and CDR2 FQNNGV. This CDR3 spans 16 amino acids. V lost 10 bases, J lost 3 bases, and 15 bases stayed unmatched. The CDR3 nucleotides read TGTGCCACCTCCGGTCACGGGAGGGCGGGAACAGATACGCAGTATTTT. It specifies CATSGHGRAGTDTQYF.

This clonotype was seen at least ten times. The rearrangement uses TRBV19 and TRBJ2-5; 10 nucleotides line up with TRBD2. V trimming: 3 bases; J trimming: 4 bases; junction bases outside the gene matches: 8. Germline V lookup: CDR1 LNHDA, CDR2 SQIVND (reference sequence). CDR3 length equals 16 residues. CDR3 nucleotides: TGTGCCAGTAGTATGATAGCGGGAGGCTCGGGAGAGACCCAGTACTTC. Residues: CASSMIAGGSGETQYF.

This clonotype was counted between two and nine times. The chain links TRBV5-1 to TRBJ2-5, with D perhaps being TRBD1 or TRBD2 (5 bases each). CDR3 length: 14 residues. Germline CDR1 and CDR2: SGHRS and YFSETQ. V was cut by 3 bases and J by 5 bases, with 14 bases left in between. The CDR3 bases are TGCGCCAGCAGCTCGGGGACCGGGTTTGAGACCCAGTACTTC. Protein: CASSSGTGFETQYF. Full variable domain (rest looked up from reference TRBV5-1 and TRBJ2-5): KAGVTQTPRYLIKTRGQQVTLSCSPISGHRSVSWYQQTPGQGLQFLFEYFSETQRNKGNFPGRFSGRQFSNSRSEMNVSTLELGDSALYLCASSSGTGFETQYFGPGTRLLVL.

This clonotype was seen at least ten times. The V gene is TRBV7-2, the J gene TRBJ1-1; weak D call: TRBD1 (5 bases). CDR1 SGHTA and CDR2 FQGNSA come from the germline V gene. CDR3 length: 15 residues. V lost 5 bases, J lost 4 bases, and 17 bases lay in between. CDR3 amino acids: CASSRDPWMGTEAFF. The CDR3 DNA follows: TGTGCCAGCAGCAGGGACCCCTGGATGGGCACTGAAGCTTTCTTT.